The rows below give T cell receptor beta chains drawn from one sample of a study of blood T cell repertoires in COVID-19. Some clones are missing from TCRdb's copy, which holds only in-frame ones; the method was immunoSEQ multiplex PCR. The profile shows some 180,000 clones, 70% to 90% of them singletons. Sequenced: peripheral blood. The receptors were gathered from a man aged 60 to 75 with active or convalescent COVID-19. Both conserved end residues are part of each CDR3. A D gene is named only where the DNA matches it firmly. The listing skips clone size in some rows; elsewhere it reads once, few, many or a size class.

CASGGQGNSPLHF,TGTGCCAGCGGGGGACAGGGAAATTCACCCCTCCACTTT,TRBJ1-6,TRBV6-6,-,TRBD1
CASRQTEANYGYTF,TGTGCCAGCAGACAGACAGAAGCTAACTATGGCTACACCTTC,TRBJ1-2,TRBV6-5,-,-
CASSFRGHNEQFF,TGTGCCAGCAGTTTCAGGGGTCACAATGAGCAGTTCTTC,TRBJ2-1,TRBV27,-,-
CASSPANTGELFF,TGCGCCAGCAGTCCGGCGAACACCGGGGAGCTGTTTTTT,TRBJ2-2,TRBV10-1,-,-
CASRPGGPLLQETQYF,TGTGCCAGCAGACCGGGGGGGCCCCTACTCCAAGAGACCCAGTACTTC,TRBJ2-5,TRBV5-5,-,TRBD2
CASRRGQGFTDTQYF,TGTGCCAGCAGGCGGGGACAGGGTTTCACAGATACGCAGTATTTT,TRBJ2-3,TRBV5-6,-,TRBD1
CASSGDRGTYEQYF,TGTGCCAGCAGTGGGGACAGGGGGACCTACGAGCAGTACTTC,TRBJ2-7,TRBV25-1,-,TRBD1
CASQPMRGGGVDGYTF,TGTGCCAGTCAGCCCATGAGGGGAGGAGGAGTCGATGGCTACACCTTC,TRBJ1-2,TRBV5-5,-,-
CASSFGQNQPQHF,TGCGCCAGCAGCTTCGGACAGAATCAGCCCCAGCATTTT,TRBJ1-5,TRBV5-1,-,-
CATSRGTGPGEEKLFF,TGTGCCACCAGCAGAGGGACAGGGCCGGGTGAGGAAAAACTGTTTTTT,TRBJ1-4,TRBV15,-,TRBD1
CASSAQGTIATGELFF,TGTGCCAGCAGCGCCCAGGGGACGATTGCCACCGGGGAGCTGTTTTTT,TRBJ2-2,TRBV9,-,-
CASSLEARGSPLHF,TGTGCCAGCAGCTTAGAGGCCAGGGGCTCACCCCTCCACTTT,TRBJ1-6,TRBV11-2,-,-
CATPPGQNNSPLHF,TGTGCCACACCACCGGGACAGAATAATTCACCCCTCCACTTT,TRBJ1-6,TRBV24-1,once,TRBD1
CSAPRTDTQYF,TGCAGTGCTCCCCGGACAGATACGCAGTATTTT,TRBJ2-3,TRBV20-1,-,-
CASSKNGLAGTGELFF,TGTGCCAGCAGTAAAAATGGACTAGCGGGCACCGGGGAGCTGTTTTTT,TRBJ2-2,TRBV2,-,TRBD2
CASTLAGTDTQYF,TGTGCCAGCACCCTAGCGGGCACAGATACGCAGTATTTT,TRBJ2-3,TRBV6-5,-,TRBD2
CASSLTGGVFQPQHF,TGCGCCAGCAGCTTAACAGGGGGCGTATTTCAGCCCCAGCATTTT,TRBJ1-5,TRBV5-1,-,TRBD1
CASSSSGLLYNEQFF,TGTGCCAGCAGTTCCTCGGGACTACTTTACAATGAGCAGTTCTTC,TRBJ2-1,TRBV6-5,-,TRBD2
CASSYYNADSYNEQFF,TGTGCCAGCAGTTACTATAATGCGGACTCCTACAATGAGCAGTTCTTC,TRBJ2-1,TRBV6-5,once,-
CASSFWTSGDSTDTQYF,TGTGCCAGCAGCTTTTGGACTAGCGGGGATAGCACAGATACGCAGTATTTT,TRBJ2-3,TRBV13,-,TRBD2
CSAAGQGNPYNEQFF,TGCAGCGCAGCCGGACAGGGGAACCCCTACAATGAGCAGTTCTTC,TRBJ2-1,TRBV29-1,-,TRBD1
CASSLGPNRGAEAFF,TGTGCCAGCAGCTTAGGACCAAACAGGGGTGCTGAAGCTTTCTTT,TRBJ1-1,TRBV11-2,-,TRBD1
CASSSDSQGYGYTF,TGCGCCAGCAGCTCGGACAGTCAAGGCTATGGCTACACCTTC,TRBJ1-2,TRBV5-1,-,-
CASSVQGWGNEKLFF,TGTGCCAGCAGCGTACAGGGATGGGGTAATGAAAAACTGTTTTTT,TRBJ1-4,TRBV9,-,-
CASRTPGGNIQYF,TGCGCCAGCAGGACACCGGGGGGAAACATTCAGTACTTC,TRBJ2-4,TRBV5-1,-,TRBD2
CASSRQGNYGYTF,TGTGCCAGCAGTCGACAGGGAAACTATGGCTACACCTTC,TRBJ1-2,TRBV12-3/TRBV12-4,-,TRBD1
CASSLKAATTEAFF,TGCGCCAGCAGCTTGAAGGCGGCAACCACTGAAGCTTTCTTT,TRBJ1-1,TRBV5-1,-,-
CASSFRDRGSDTQYF,TGTGCCAGTAGTTTCCGGGACAGGGGCTCGGATACGCAGTATTTT,TRBJ2-3,TRBV19,-,TRBD1
CSASPPLAGVNEQFF,TGCAGTGCTAGTCCCCCGCTAGCGGGGGTTAATGAGCAGTTCTTC,TRBJ2-1,TRBV20-1,-,TRBD2
CASSLERLGDETQYF,TGCGCCAGCAGCTTGGAACGGCTAGGAGACGAGACCCAGTACTTC,TRBJ2-5,TRBV5-1,-,-
CASRLGTGYSPLHF,TGCGCCAGCAGGCTCGGGACAGGGTATTCACCCCTCCACTTT,TRBJ1-6,TRBV5-1,few,TRBD1
CASSLRQGWSVSGANVLTF,TGCGCCAGCAGCCTAAGACAGGGGTGGAGTGTGTCTGGGGCCAACGTCCTGACTTTC,TRBJ2-6,TRBV4-1,-,TRBD1
CASSEQGQNYGYTF,TGTGCCAGCAGTGAACAGGGCCAAAACTATGGCTACACCTTC,TRBJ1-2,TRBV2,-,-
CATSEGGGSHQPQHF,TGTGCCACCAGTGAAGGAGGGGGCAGTCATCAGCCCCAGCATTTT,TRBJ1-5,TRBV24-1,-,TRBD1
CASSPTGGGNTIYF,TGTGCCAGCAGTCCTACAGGGGGGGGAAACACCATATATTTT,TRBJ1-3,TRBV5-4,-,TRBD1
CASSYGQSNYGYTF,TGTGCCAGCAGTTACGGACAGAGTAACTATGGCTACACCTTC,TRBJ1-2,TRBV5-6,-,-
CATSDSRSGEAGELFF,TGTGCCACCAGTGATTCACGGTCGGGGGAGGCCGGGGAGCTGTTTTTT,TRBJ2-2,TRBV24-1,-,-
CATSSPGLNTEAFF,TGTGCCACCAGCTCTCCAGGGTTGAACACTGAAGCTTTCTTT,TRBJ1-1,TRBV15,-,-
CAISGGLGAEAFF,TGTGCCATCAGTGGAGGACTTGGCGCTGAAGCTTTCTTT,TRBJ1-1,TRBV10-3,-,-
CASSLSGRVGNEQFF,TGTGCCAGCAGTTTATCGGGCAGGGTGGGGAATGAGCAGTTCTTC,TRBJ2-1,TRBV27,-,-
CASSVGGRALKLFF,TGTGCCAGCAGCGTAGGGGGCCGGGCTCTTAAACTGTTTTTT,TRBJ1-4,TRBV9,-,-
CASSRSGSLNEKLFF,TGTGCCAGCAGTCGATCCGGGTCTCTTAATGAAAAACTGTTTTTT,TRBJ1-4,TRBV27,-,-
CASRQGANTGELFF,TGCGCCAGCAGACAGGGGGCGAACACCGGGGAGCTGTTTTTT,TRBJ2-2,TRBV5-1,-,TRBD1
CASSQDRNTEAFF,TGTGCCAGCAGCCAAGATAGGAACACTGAAGCTTTCTTT,TRBJ1-1,TRBV14,many,-
CASSYGAGTGSYEQYF,TGTGCCAGCAGCTACGGGGCCGGGACAGGTTCTTACGAGCAGTACTTC,TRBJ2-7,TRBV7-8,once,TRBD1
CASSLDRANTGELFF,TGCGCCAGCAGCTTGGACAGGGCCAACACCGGGGAGCTGTTTTTT,TRBJ2-2,TRBV5-1,-,-
CASSEGPLGASPLHF,TGTGCCAGCAGTGAAGGTCCCCTGGGAGCCTCACCCCTCCACTTT,TRBJ1-6,TRBV6-1,-,-
CASSPSGTNTGELFF,TGTGCCAGCAGCCCTAGCGGGACCAACACCGGGGAGCTGTTTTTT,TRBJ2-2,TRBV7-9,-,TRBD2
CASIKVGQGGYGYTF,TGTGCCAGTATCAAGGTTGGACAGGGAGGATATGGCTACACCTTC,TRBJ1-2,TRBV19,-,TRBD1
CASSPFGTENTEAFF,TGTGCCAGCAGCCCCTTTGGGACAGAGAACACTGAAGCTTTCTTT,TRBJ1-1,TRBV2,-,TRBD1
CASSARQGVRADTQYF,TGCGCCAGCAGCGCCCGACAGGGGGTGAGGGCAGATACGCAGTATTTT,TRBJ2-3,TRBV5-1,-,TRBD1
CASSFRVDNEQFF,TGTGCCAGCAGTTTTCGAGTCGACAATGAGCAGTTCTTC,TRBJ2-1,TRBV27,-,-
CASSIRQVGYGYTF,TGTGCCAGCAGTATTCGACAGGTTGGCTATGGCTACACCTTC,TRBJ1-2,TRBV6-5,-,-
CASSSGEGETQYF,TGTGCCAGCAGTTCTGGGGAGGGGGAGACCCAGTACTTC,TRBJ2-5,TRBV12-3/TRBV12-4,-,TRBD2
CASSPSGGYSYEQYF,TGTGCCAGCAGCCCAAGCGGGGGCTATTCCTACGAGCAGTACTTC,TRBJ2-7,TRBV4-2,-,TRBD2
CAWSTTGYNSPLHF,TGTGCCTGGAGCACGACAGGGTATAATTCACCCCTCCACTTT,TRBJ1-6,TRBV30,-,TRBD1
CASSSLGGRETEAFF,TGTGCCAGCTCATCCTTGGGGGGGCGAGAAACTGAAGCTTTCTTT,TRBJ1-1,TRBV18,-,-